The clone carrying this T cell receptor (beta chain) has just one count. The source of the sample is a study of blood T cell repertoires in COVID-19. Overall study context: Acute and convalescent COVID-19 specimens originated in the United States, Italy and Spain.

In the authors' methods: Counts of nucleated cells, estimated from reference gene primer amplification, were obtained. Sequenced by immunoSEQ multiplex PCR; TCRdb stores in-frame clones only, minus some. V and J calls and clone size come straight from that table; D and trimming were deduced from the DNA. The sample carries 150,000 or so clones, around 85% recorded once. All enrollees were about 18 to 89 years old and from roughly 26 US areas. Which cohort a participant joined came from the clinical history participants gave. The CDR3 length is 15 residues. CDR1 is MGHDK and CDR2 is SYGVNS in the germline V gene. Trimming took 1 base from V and 7 from J, leaving 14 bases between them.

The sample taken for sequencing was PBMCs or T cells enriched from blood (not recorded which). V usage is TRBV25-1 and J usage is TRBJ2-1, with D possibly being TRBD2 (6 bases). This TCR was sampled from a woman aged 40-49 years with acute COVID-19. The CDR3 reads CASSEFRDGGNEQFF. CDR3 sequence (DNA): TGTGCCAGCAGTGAATTCAGGGATGGGGGGAATGAGCAGTTCTTC. The full variable domain, in which reference TRBV25-1 and TRBJ2-1 provide the parts outside the CDR3, is EADIYQTPRYLVIGTGKKITLECSQTMGHDKMYWYQQDPGMELHLIHYSYGVNSTEKGDLSSESTVSRIRTEHFPLTLESARPSHTSQYLCASSEFRDGGNEQFFGPGTRLTVL.